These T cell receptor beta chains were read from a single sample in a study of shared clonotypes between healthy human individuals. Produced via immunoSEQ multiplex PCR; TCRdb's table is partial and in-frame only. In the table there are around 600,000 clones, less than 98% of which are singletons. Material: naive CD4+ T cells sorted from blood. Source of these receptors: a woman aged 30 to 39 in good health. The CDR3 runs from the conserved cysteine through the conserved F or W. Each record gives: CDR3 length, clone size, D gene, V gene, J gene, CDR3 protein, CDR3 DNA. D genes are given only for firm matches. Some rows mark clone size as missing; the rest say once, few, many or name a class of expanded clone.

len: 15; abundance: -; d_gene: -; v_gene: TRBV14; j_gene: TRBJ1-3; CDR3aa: CASSMTRGSGNTIYF; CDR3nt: TGTGCCAGCAGCATGACCCGGGGATCTGGAAACACCATATATTTT
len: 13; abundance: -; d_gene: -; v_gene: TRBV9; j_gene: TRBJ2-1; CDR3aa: CASSVAGEGEQFF; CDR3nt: TGTGCCAGCAGCGTAGCAGGGGAGGGTGAGCAGTTCTTC
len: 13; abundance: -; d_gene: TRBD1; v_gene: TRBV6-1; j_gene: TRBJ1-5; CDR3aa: CAAQGAEYQPQHF; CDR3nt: TGTGCCGCGCAGGGGGCAGAATATCAGCCCCAGCATTTT
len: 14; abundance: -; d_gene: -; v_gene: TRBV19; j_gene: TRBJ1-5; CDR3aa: CASSILGFGQPQHF; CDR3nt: TGTGCCAGTAGTATCCTCGGGTTCGGTCAGCCCCAGCATTTT
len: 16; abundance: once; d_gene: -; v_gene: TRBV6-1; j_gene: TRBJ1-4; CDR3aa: CASRETRGATNEKLFF; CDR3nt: TGTGCCAGCAGAGAAACCAGGGGTGCAACTAATGAAAAACTGTTTTTT
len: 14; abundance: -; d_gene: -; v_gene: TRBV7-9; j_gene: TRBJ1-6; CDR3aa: CASSLAKGNSPLHF; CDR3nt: TGTGCCAGCAGCTTAGCCAAAGGAAATTCACCCCTCCACTTT
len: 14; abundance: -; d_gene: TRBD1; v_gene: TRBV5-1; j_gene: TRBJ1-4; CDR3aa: CASSSDRGNEKLFF; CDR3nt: TGCGCCAGCAGCTCGGACAGGGGGAATGAAAAACTGTTTTTT
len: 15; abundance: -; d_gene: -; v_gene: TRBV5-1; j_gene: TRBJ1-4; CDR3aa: CASSPDPTANEKLFF; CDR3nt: TGCGCCAGCAGTCCGGACCCGACCGCGAATGAAAAACTGTTTTTT
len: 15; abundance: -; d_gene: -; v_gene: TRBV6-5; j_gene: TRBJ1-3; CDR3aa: CASRRTAEHGNTIYF; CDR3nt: TGTGCCAGCAGACGAACGGCGGAACACGGAAACACCATATATTTT
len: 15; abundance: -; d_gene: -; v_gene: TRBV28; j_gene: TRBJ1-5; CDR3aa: CASTNSGNNNQPQHF; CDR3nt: TGTGCCAGCACCAACTCGGGCAACAACAATCAGCCCCAGCATTTT
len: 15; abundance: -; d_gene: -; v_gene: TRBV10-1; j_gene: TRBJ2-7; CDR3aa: CASSECAGPTYEQYF; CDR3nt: TGCGCCAGCAGTGAATGCGCAGGGCCGACGTACGAGCAGTACTTC
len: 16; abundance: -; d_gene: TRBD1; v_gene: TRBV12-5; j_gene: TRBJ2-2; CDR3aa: CASGQNLGTGSGELFF; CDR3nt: TGTGCTAGTGGTCAGAACCTCGGGACAGGTAGCGGGGAGCTGTTTTTT
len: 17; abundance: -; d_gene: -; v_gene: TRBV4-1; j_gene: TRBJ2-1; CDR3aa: CATGRFSGTRLRGEQFF; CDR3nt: TGCGCCACCGGCCGCTTCAGTGGGACGCGACTTCGCGGTGAGCAGTTCTTC
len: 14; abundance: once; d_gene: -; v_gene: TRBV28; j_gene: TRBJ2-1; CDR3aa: CASSYPRAHNEQFF; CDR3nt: TGTGCCAGCAGTTACCCAAGAGCCCACAATGAGCAGTTCTTC
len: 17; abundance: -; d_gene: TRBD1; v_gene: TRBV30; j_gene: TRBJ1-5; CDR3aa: CAWSPGSGGFGNQPQHF; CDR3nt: TGTGCCTGGAGTCCAGGCTCAGGGGGTTTTGGTAATCAGCCCCAGCATTTT
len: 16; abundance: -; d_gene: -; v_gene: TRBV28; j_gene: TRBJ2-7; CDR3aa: CASSSSTSGRRHEQYF; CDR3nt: -
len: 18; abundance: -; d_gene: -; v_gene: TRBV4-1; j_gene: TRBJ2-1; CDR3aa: CASSHYKGDASSYNEQFF; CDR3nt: TGCGCCAGCAGCCACTATAAAGGGGACGCCAGCTCCTACAATGAGCAGTTCTTC
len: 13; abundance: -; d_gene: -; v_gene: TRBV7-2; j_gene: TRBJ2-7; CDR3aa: CASSSRQLGEQYF; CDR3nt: TGTGCCAGCAGCTCCAGACAGTTGGGCGAGCAGTACTTC
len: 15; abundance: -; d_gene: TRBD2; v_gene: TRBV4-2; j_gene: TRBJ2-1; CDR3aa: CASSRTSPTYNEQFF; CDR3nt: TGTGCCAGCAGCCGGACTAGCCCCACCTACAATGAGCAGTTCTTC
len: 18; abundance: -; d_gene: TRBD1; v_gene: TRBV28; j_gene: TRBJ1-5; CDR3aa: CASSLPGQGANLGQPQHF; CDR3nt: TGTGCCAGCAGTTTGCCAGGACAGGGGGCGAATTTAGGTCAGCCCCAGCATTTT
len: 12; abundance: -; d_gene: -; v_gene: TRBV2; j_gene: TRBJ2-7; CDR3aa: CASMGLTYEQYF; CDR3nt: TGTGCCAGCATGGGGCTCACCTACGAGCAGTACTTC
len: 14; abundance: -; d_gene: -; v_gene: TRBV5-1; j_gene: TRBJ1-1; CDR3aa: CASRMGQKNTEAFF; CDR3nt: TGCGCCAGCAGAATGGGACAAAAAAACACTGAAGCTTTCTTT
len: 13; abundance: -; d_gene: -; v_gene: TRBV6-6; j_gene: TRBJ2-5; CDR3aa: CASKLGGRETQYF; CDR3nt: TGTGCCAGCAAGCTCGGGGGTAGGGAGACCCAGTACTTC
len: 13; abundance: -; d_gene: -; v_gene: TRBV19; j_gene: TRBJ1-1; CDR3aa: CASSEHMNTEAFF; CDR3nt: TGTGCCAGTTCGGAACACATGAACACTGAAGCTTTCTTT
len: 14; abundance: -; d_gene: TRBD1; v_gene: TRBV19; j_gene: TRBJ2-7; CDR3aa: CASRRTGIPYEQYF; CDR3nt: TGTGCCAGTAGGAGGACAGGGATCCCCTACGAGCAGTACTTC
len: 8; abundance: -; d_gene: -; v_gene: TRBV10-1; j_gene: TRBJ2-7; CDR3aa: CASSDAPF; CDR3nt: TGCGCCAGCAGTGATGCCCCCTTC
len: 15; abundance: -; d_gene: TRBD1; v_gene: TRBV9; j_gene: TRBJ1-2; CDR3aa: CASSSRQGKPYGYTF; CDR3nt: TGTGCCAGCAGCTCCAGACAGGGGAAGCCGTATGGCTACACCTTC
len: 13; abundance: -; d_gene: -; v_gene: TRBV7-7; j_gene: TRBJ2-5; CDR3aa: CASSFGGGETQYF; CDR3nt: TGTGCCAGCAGCTTTGGGGGCGGAGAGACCCAGTACTTC
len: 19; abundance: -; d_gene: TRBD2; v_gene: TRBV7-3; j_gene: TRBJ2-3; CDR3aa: CASSSSTSGMVRSTDTQYF; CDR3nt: TGTGCCAGCAGCTCTTCGACTAGCGGGATGGTAAGGAGCACAGATACGCAGTATTTT
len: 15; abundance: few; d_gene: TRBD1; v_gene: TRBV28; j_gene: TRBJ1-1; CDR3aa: CASSSQGAVDTEAFF; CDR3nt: TGTGCCAGCAGTTCCCAGGGGGCAGTGGACACTGAAGCTTTCTTT
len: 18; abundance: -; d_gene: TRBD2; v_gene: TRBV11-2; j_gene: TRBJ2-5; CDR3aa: CASSLVRLAGVAGETQYF; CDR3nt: TGTGCCAGCAGCTTAGTTCGGCTAGCGGGAGTTGCAGGAGAGACCCAGTACTTC
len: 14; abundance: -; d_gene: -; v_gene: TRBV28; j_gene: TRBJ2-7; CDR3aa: CASSTRYRAYEQYF; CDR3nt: TGTGCCAGCAGTACACGATACAGGGCCTACGAGCAGTACTTC